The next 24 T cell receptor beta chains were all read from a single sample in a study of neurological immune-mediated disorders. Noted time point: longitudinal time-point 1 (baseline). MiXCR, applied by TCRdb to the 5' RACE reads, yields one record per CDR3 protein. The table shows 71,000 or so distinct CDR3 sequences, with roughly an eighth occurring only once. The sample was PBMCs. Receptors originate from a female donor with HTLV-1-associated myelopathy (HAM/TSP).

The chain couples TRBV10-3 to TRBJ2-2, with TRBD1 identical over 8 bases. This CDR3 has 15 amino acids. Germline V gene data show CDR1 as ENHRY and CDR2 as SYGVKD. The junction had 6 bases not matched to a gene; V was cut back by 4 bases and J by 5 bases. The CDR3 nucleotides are TGTGCCATCAGTGGGTGGACAGGGAAAACCGGGGAGCTGTTTTTT. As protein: CAISGWTGKTGELFF.

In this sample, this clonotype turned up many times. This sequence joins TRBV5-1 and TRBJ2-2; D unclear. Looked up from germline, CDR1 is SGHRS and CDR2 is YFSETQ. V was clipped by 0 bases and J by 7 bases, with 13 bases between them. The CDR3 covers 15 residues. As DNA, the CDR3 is TGCGCCAGCAGCTTGGATGGGCCCCGGGTCGGGGAGCTGTTTTTT. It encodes CASSLDGPRVGELFF.

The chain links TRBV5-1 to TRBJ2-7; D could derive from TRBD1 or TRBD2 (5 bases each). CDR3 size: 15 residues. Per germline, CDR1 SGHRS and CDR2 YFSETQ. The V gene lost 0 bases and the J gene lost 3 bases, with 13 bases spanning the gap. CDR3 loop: CASSLAGPTLYEQYF. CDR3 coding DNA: TGCGCCAGCAGCTTGGCGGGGCCGACTCTCTACGAGCAGTACTTC.

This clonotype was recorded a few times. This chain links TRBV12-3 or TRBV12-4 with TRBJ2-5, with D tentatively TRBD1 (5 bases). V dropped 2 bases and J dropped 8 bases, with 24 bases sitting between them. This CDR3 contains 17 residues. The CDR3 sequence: CASSLLPKGPGRITQYF. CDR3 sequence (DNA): TGTGCCAGCAGTTTATTACCCAAGGGGCCAGGCCGGATAACCCAGTACTTC.

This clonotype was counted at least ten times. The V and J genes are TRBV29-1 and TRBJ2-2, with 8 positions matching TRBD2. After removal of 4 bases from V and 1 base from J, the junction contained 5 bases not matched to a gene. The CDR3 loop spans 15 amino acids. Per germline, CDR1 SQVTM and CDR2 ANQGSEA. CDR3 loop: CSVAGGSRNTGELFF. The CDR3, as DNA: TGCAGCGTTGCGGGAGGGTCCAGGAACACCGGGGAGCTGTTTTTT.

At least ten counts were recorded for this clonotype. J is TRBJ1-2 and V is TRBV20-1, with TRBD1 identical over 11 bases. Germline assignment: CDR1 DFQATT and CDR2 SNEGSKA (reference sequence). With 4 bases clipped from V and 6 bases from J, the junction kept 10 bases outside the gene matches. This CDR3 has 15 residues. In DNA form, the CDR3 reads TGCAGTGCTATAGACTGGGACAGGGGGGCTGATGGCTACACCTTC. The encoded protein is CSAIDWDRGADGYTF.

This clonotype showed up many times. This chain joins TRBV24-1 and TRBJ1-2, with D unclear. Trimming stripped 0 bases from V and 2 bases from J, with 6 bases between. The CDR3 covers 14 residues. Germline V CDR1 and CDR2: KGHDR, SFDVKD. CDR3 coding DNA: TGTGCCACCAGTGATTTGGGTAGGAACTATGGCTACACCTTC. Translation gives CATSDLGRNYGYTF.

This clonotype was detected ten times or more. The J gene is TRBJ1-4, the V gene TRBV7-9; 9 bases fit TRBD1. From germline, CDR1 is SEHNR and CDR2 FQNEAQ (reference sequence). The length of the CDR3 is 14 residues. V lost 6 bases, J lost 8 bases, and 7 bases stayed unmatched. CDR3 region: CASRQTGGSEKLFF. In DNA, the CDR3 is TGTGCCAGCAGACAGACAGGGGGGTCGGAAAAACTGTTTTTT.

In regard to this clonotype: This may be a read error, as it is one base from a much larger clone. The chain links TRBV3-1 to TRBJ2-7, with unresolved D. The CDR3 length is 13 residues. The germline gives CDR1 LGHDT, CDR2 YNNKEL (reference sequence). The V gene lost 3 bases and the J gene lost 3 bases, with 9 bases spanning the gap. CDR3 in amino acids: CASSQLRGYEQYF. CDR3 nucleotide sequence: TGTGCCAGCAGCCAGCTTAGAGGCTACGAGCAGTACTTC.

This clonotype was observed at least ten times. This CDR3 reads CASSWTGMTGELFF. The CDR3 coding sequence is TGTGCCAGCAGTTGGACAGGGATGACCGGGGAGCTGTTTTTT. V and J are TRBV12-3 or TRBV12-4 and TRBJ2-2; TRBD1 agrees at 8 bases. Losses at the gene ends were 4 bases for V and 5 bases for J; bases not matched to a gene: 3. The CDR3 covers 14 residues.

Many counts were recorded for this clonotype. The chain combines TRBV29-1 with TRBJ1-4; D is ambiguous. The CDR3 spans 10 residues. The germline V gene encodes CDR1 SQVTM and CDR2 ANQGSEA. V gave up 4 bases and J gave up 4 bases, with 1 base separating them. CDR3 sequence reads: CSVGNEKLFF. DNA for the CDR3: TGCAGCGTTGGTAATGAAAAACTGTTTTTT.

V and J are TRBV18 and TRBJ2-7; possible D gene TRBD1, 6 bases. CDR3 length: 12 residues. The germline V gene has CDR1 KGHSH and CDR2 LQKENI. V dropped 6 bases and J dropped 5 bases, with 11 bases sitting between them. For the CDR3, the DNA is TGTGCCAGCTCCCCATACAGGGACGAGCAGTACTTC. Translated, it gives CASSPYRDEQYF.

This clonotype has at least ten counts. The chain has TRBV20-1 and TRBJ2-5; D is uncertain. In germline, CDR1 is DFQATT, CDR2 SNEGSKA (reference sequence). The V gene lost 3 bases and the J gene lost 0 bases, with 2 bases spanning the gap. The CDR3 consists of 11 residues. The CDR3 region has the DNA TGCAGTGCTAGGGACCAAGAGACCCAGTACTTC. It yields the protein CSARDQETQYF.

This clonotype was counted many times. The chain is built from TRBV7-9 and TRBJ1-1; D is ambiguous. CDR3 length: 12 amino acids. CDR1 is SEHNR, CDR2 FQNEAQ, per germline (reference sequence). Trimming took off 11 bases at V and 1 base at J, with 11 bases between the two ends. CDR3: CAPEAQNTEAFF. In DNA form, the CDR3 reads TGTGCCCCTGAGGCCCAGAACACTGAAGCTTTCTTT.

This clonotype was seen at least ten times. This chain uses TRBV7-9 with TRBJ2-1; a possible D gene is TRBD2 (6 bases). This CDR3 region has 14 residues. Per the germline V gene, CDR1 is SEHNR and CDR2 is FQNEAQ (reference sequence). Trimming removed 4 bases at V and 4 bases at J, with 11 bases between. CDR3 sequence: CASSSLGGYNEQFF. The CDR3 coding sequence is TGTGCCAGCAGCTCACTTGGAGGGTACAATGAGCAGTTCTTC. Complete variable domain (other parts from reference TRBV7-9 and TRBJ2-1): DTGVSQNPRHKITKRGQNVTFRCDPISEHNRLYWYRQTLGQGPEFLTYFQNEAQLEKSRLLSDRFSAERPKGSFSTLEIQRTEQGDSAMYLCASSSLGGYNEQFFGPGTRLTVL.

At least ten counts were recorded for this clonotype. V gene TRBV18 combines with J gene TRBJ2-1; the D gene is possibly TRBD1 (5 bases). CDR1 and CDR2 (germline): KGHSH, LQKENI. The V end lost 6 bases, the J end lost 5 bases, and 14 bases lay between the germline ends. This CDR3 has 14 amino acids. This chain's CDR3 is CASSPSQGHNEQFF. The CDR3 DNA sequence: TGTGCCAGCTCTCCGTCGCAGGGCCACAATGAGCAGTTCTTC.

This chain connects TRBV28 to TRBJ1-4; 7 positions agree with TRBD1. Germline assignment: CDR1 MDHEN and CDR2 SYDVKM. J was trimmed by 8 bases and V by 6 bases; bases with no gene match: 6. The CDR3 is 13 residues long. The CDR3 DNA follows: TGTGCCAGCAGGGACAGGCGCTCCGAAAAACTGTTTTTT. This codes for CASRDRRSEKLFF.

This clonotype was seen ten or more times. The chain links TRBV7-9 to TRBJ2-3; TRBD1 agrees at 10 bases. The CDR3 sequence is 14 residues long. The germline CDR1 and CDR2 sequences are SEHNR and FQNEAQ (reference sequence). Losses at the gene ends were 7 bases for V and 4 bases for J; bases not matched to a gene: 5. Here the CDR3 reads CASITTGGADTQYF. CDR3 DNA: TGTGCCAGCATCACGACAGGGGGCGCAGATACGCAGTATTTT.

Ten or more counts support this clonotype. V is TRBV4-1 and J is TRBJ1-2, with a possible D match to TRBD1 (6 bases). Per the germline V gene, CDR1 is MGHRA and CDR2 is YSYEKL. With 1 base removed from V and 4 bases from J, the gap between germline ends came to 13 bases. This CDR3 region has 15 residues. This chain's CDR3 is CASSQGLQGGYGYTF. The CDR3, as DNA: TGCGCCAGCAGCCAAGGGCTCCAAGGGGGCTATGGCTACACCTTC.

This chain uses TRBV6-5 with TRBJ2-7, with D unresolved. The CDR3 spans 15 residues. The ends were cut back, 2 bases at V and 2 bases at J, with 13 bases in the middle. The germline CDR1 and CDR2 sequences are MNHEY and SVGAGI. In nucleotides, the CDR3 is TGTGCCAGCAGTTACGGCTATAGACCCCCCTACGAGCAGTACTTC. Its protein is CASSYGYRPPYEQYF.

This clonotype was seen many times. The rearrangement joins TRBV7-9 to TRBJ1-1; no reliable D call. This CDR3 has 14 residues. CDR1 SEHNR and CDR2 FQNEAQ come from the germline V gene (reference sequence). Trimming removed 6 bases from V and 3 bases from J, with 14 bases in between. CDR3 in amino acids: CASRLLGRDTEAFF. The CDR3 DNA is TGTGCCAGCAGACTACTAGGGAGGGACACTGAAGCTTTCTTT.

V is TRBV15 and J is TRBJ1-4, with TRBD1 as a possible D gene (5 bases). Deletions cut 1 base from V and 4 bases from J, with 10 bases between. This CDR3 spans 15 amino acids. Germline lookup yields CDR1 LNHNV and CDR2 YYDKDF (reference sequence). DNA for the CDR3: TGTGCCACCAGCAGAGCCCGGGGGGGTAATGAAAAACTGTTTTTT. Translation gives CATSRARGGNEKLFF.

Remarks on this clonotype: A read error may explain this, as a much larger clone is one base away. The CDR3 DNA is TGCGCCAACAGCAATGCCCCACAGGGTGGGTACGAGCAGTACTTC. It codes for CANSNAPQGGYEQYF. The chain employs TRBV5-1 and TRBJ2-7, with D perhaps matching TRBD1 (6 bases). Germline values: CDR1 SGHRS, CDR2 YFSETQ. This CDR3 spans 15 amino acids.

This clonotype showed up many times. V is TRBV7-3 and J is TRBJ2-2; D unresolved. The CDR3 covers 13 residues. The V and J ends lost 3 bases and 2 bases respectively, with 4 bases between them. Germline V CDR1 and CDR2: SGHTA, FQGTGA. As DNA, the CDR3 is TGTGCCAGCAGCTTGGATAACACCGGGGAGCTGTTTTTT. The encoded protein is CASSLDNTGELFF.